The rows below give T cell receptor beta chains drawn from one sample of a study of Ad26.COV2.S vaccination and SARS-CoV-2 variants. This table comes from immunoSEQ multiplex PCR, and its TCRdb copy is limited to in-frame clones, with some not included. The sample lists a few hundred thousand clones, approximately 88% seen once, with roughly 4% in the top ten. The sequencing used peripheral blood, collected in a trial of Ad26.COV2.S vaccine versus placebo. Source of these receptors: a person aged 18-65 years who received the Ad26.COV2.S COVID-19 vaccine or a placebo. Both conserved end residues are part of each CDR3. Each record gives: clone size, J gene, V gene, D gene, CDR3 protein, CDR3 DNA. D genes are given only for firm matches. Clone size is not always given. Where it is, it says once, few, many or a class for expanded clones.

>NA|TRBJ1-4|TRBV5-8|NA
CASSPDHATNEKLFF
TGTGCCAGCAGTCCGGACCACGCAACTAATGAAAAACTGTTTTTT
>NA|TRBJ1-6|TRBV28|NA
CASGRDRESYNSPLHF
TGTGCCAGCGGTCGTGACAGAGAAAGCTATAATTCACCCCTCCACTTT
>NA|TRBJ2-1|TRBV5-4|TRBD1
CASNLHGTGAYNEQFF
TGTGCCAGCAACCTTCATGGGACAGGGGCATACAATGAGCAGTTCTTC
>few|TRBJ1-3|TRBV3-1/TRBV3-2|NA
CASSQSGSGNTIYF
TGTGCCAGCAGCCAATCAGGGAGCGGAAACACCATATATTTT
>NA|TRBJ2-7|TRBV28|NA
CASSGKGGLEQYF
TGTGCCAGCAGTGGAAAGGGTGGCCTTGAGCAGTACTTC
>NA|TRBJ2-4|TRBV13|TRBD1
CASSSTGGWGKNIQYF
TGTGCCAGCAGCTCCACAGGGGGCTGGGGCAAAAACATTCAGTACTTC
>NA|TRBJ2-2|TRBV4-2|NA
CASSQEAGLTTGELFF
TGTGCCAGCAGCCAAGAGGCAGGTCTTACCACCGGGGAGCTGTTTTTT
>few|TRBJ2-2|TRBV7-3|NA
CASSVSREPNTGELFF
TGTGCCAGCAGCGTAAGCCGGGAGCCGAACACCGGGGAGCTGTTTTTT
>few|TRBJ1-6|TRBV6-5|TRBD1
CASRSGTGRNSPLHF
TGTGCCAGCAGATCCGGGACAGGGAGAAATTCACCCCTCCACTTT
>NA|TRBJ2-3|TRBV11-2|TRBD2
CASTWASGGSNTQYF
TGTGCCAGCACTTGGGCTAGCGGGGGGTCGAATACGCAGTATTTT
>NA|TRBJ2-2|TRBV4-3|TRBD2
CASSQDPSGPGELFF
TGCGCCAGCAGCCAAGATCCTAGCGGGCCGGGGGAGCTGTTTTTT
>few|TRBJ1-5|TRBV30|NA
CAWKVRDLETQPQHF
TGTGCCTGGAAGGTACGGGACTTGGAGACCCAGCCCCAGCATTTT
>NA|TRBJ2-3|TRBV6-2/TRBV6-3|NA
CASSLMTDTQYF
TGTGCCAGCAGTTTAATGACAGATACGCAGTATTTT
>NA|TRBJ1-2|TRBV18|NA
CASSPNQAHGYTF
TGTGCCAGCTCACCAAACCAGGCCCATGGCTACACCTTC
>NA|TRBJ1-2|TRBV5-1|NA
CASSPTAELTYGYTF
TGCGCCAGCAGCCCGACCGCCGAATTGACCTATGGCTACACCTTC
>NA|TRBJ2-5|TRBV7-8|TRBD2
CASSYELAGGQETQYF
TGTGCCAGCAGCTATGAACTAGCGGGGGGGCAGGAGACCCAGTACTTC
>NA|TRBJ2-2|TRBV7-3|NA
CASTPGNTGELFF
TGTGCCAGCACCCCAGGGAACACCGGGGAGCTGTTTTTT
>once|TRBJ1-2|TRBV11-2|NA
CASSLSTGNYGYTF
TGTGCCAGCAGCTTGAGCACAGGGAATTATGGCTACACCTTC
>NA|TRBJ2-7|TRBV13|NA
CASSSLDGGPQEQYF
TGTGCCAGCAGCTCCCTTGACGGGGGCCCCCAGGAGCAGTACTTC
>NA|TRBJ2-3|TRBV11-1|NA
CASSMVGLSTDTQYF
TGTGCCAGCAGTATGGTGGGGTTAAGCACAGATACGCAGTATTTT
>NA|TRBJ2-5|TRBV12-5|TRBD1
CASATGTAYQETQYF
TGTGCTAGTGCCACCGGGACAGCATACCAAGAGACCCAGTACTTC
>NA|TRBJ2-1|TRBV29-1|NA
CSVEDRRVAAGGYNEQFF
TGCAGCGTTGAAGATAGAAGGGTTGCAGCCGGCGGATACAATGAGCAGTTCTTC
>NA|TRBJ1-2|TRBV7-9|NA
CASSRGVTGLPYGYTF
TGTGCCAGCAGCCGCGGCGTTACCGGGCTCCCCTATGGCTACACCTTC
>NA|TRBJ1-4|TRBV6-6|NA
CASSDRTDNEKLFF
TGTGCCAGCAGTGACCGGACAGATAATGAAAAACTGTTTTTT